A selection of T cell receptor beta chains follows, all from one sample in a study of cytomegalovirus exposure and HLA in healthy donors. Only in-frame clones appear in the TCRdb table, and some are missing; sequencing was by immunoSEQ multiplex PCR. The table lists about 200,000 clones, about 89% of them singletons, with 1.3% in the top ten. The sample taken for sequencing was PBMCs. The receptors were sampled from a man between 25 and 39 years old in good health and CMV-seronegative. Both conserved end residues are part of each CDR3. The D gene is left open where the match is weak. A clone size is listed for some rows: how often the clone was seen (once, few, many), or a class if it is expanded.

clone_size	v_call	j_call	d_call	cdr3_aa	cdr3_nt
-	TRBV20-1	TRBJ2-7	-	CSASRGREQYF	TGCAGTGCTAGCCGCGGGCGCGAGCAGTACTTC
-	TRBV2	TRBJ1-1	-	CAGGQRNTEAFF	TGTGCCGGGGGACAACGGAACACTGAAGCTTTCTTT
-	TRBV9	TRBJ2-6	-	CASSVVGQGSGANVLTF	TGTGCCAGCAGCGTAGTGGGGCAGGGCTCTGGGGCCAACGTCCTGACTTTC
-	TRBV4-2	TRBJ2-1	TRBD1	CASSQGQGELNEQFF	TGTGCCAGCAGCCAGGGACAGGGAGAGTTGAATGAGCAGTTCTTC
once	TRBV7-2	TRBJ1-2	-	CASSFSRNYGYTF	TGTGCCAGCAGCTTTTCCAGAAACTATGGCTACACCTTC
few	TRBV7-2	TRBJ2-1	TRBD2	CASSLAGTRGNEQFF	TGTGCCAGCAGCTTAGCCGGGACTAGGGGCAATGAGCAGTTCTTC
-	TRBV28	TRBJ2-7	-	CASSTTAYEQYF	TGTGCCAGCAGTACAACAGCCTACGAGCAGTACTTC
-	TRBV6-5	TRBJ1-2	-	CASRTDRGWGYTF	TGTGCCAGCAGAACAGACAGAGGATGGGGCTACACCTTC
-	TRBV5-1	TRBJ2-7	-	CASSFDSQNYEQYF	TGCGCCAGCAGTTTCGACAGTCAGAATTACGAGCAGTACTTC
-	TRBV6-1	TRBJ1-2	TRBD1	CASSEDLGQAVMANYGYTF	TGTGCCAGCAGTGAGGACCTGGGACAGGCGGTCATGGCTAACTATGGCTACACCTTC
-	TRBV28	TRBJ1-2	-	CASSLAGNYGYTF	TGTGCCAGCAGTTTAGCGGGTAACTATGGCTACACCTTC
-	TRBV5-1	TRBJ1-1	TRBD1	CASSLTGGRTEAFF	TGCGCCAGCAGCTTGACAGGGGGGCGGACTGAAGCTTTCTTT
-	TRBV5-1	TRBJ2-7	TRBD2	CASSFGEGLAGGPVEQYF	TGCGCCAGCAGCTTCGGGGAGGGACTAGCGGGGGGGCCTGTAGAGCAGTACTTC
-	TRBV29-1	TRBJ2-7	TRBD1	CSVEGGQGEYEQYF	TGCAGCGTTGAAGGGGGACAGGGAGAGTACGAGCAGTACTTC
-	TRBV19	TRBJ2-7	-	CASSIDSGSSYYEQYF	TGTGCCAGTAGTATAGATTCGGGGTCCTCCTACTACGAGCAGTACTTC
-	TRBV6-5	TRBJ1-1	TRBD1	CASSRGGQSAFF	TGTGCCAGCAGCCGGGGGGGACAGTCGGCTTTCTTT